This T cell receptor beta chain originates from a study of cytomegalovirus exposure and HLA in healthy donors (dated by TCRdb to about 2017). In terms of the full investigation: An earlier analysis of some 550 of the donors reported 250 to 350 Gb of sequence data and around 110 million unique TCR beta sequences from approximately 180 million T cells. An early release that covered some 640 HLA-typed donors contained approximately 300 gigabases of sequencing data and tens of millions of unique TCR sequences. The genetic ancestry cluster associated with self-reported Caucasian donors included 80% to 90% of the roughly 390 genotyped donors. The aim of the study was to test whether cataloging public T cell receptors could identify signatures of past pathogen exposure. The T cell repertoires of several hundred subjects were profiled by immunosequencing and related to cytomegalovirus serostatus. In addition to the first cohort of approximately 670 subjects, a separate validation cohort of 120 different subjects was used. The study combined high-throughput TCR immunosequencing, statistical association of individual TCRs with disease status, and machine learning to predict cytomegalovirus infection status. A later analysis re-examined previously published TCR beta repertoires from hundreds of donors and added high-resolution HLA genotyping to investigate patterns of TCR occurrence. The later analysis used no new phenotypic data to find candidate immune exposures, relying instead on TCR beta sequences and their occurrence across donors. In an earlier analysis of 587 of the donors, high-throughput TCR beta sequencing was used to judge whether each TCR beta V gene segment behaved as functional or pseudogenic. Donor age, sex, ethnicity and CMV serostatus were collected together with the repertoire data. Genome-wide SNP genotypes for about 65% of the roughly 670 donors were used in a later genetic analysis, which treated that subset as a discovery cohort. All discovery cohort repertoires had been generated using a single sequencing platform. Both class I and class II loci were covered by HLA typing, at four-digit resolution. The number of donors typed differed by locus, with 629-630 for A, B, C, DRB1 and DQB1, roughly 550 for DQA1, about 610 for DPA1, and some 440 for DPB1. Because of strong linkage in the cohort, a handful of DR-DQ haplotypes were treated as single units for association and clustering. Among a few hundred genotyped donors of the cohort, an average of approximately 240,000 unique TCR beta nucleotide sequences were sequenced per donor, approximately 20% of them non-productive.

Libraries were prepared through the immunoSEQ multiplex PCR assay. A mixture of 60 forward primers for TCR Vbeta segments and 13 reverse primers for TCR Jbeta segments was used in the multiplex PCR. Amplification of the CDR3 region of rearranged TCR beta genes was performed with a multiplex PCR assay on genomic DNA. Amplified TCR beta libraries were sequenced as 87-base-pair reads on the Illumina HiSeq System. On the study's bioinformatics: A later analysis counted approximately 74 million unique TCR beta chains across the 700 or so repertoires, and around 9.9 million of these chains were shared by at least two donors. Raw reads were error-corrected and collapsed into unique sequences with a nearest-neighbor algorithm that merged closely related sequences to remove PCR and sequencing errors. V, D and J gene segments were assigned by aligning CDR3 sequences to IMGT reference sequences. Each retained sequence needed at least a six-nucleotide match to both a V gene segment and a J gene segment. Rearrangements were classified as productive when the CDR3 lacked stop codons and remained in frame with V and J, and all other rearrangements were classified as non-productive. CDR3 was defined by IMGT convention, running from the second conserved V-encoded cysteine to the conserved J-encoded phenylalanine. The earlier analysis of fewer than 700 of the donors excluded sequences that lacked an unambiguous match to a single V gene segment. In an earlier analysis of some 590 of the donors, V segments were called functional above 56.7% productive rearrangements and were called segregating when the between-donor standard deviation exceeded 5%. A statistical classification framework was built to diagnose cytomegalovirus status from the catalog of TCR beta chain sequences. V and J gene assignment, in a later analysis, came from comparing TCR nucleotide sequences with IMGT/GENE-DB human TR gene sequences. Using the TCRdist pipeline, a later analysis assigned CDR3 sequences along with most-parsimonious VDJ recombination scenarios. In a later analysis, each TCR beta chain was defined by its CDR3 amino acid sequence together with its V-gene family, and reads lacking a unique V-gene family were excluded. In a later analysis, fewer than 600 highly shared, low-generation-probability nucleotide sequences were removed to address suspected cross-contamination and a sequencing artifact. A later analysis calculated a clonal expansion index for each public chain from normalized within-repertoire ranks of inferred template counts. In a later analysis, generation probabilities were computed using a VDJ recombination model fitted to out-of-frame rearrangements, and the results were checked against IGoR. In a later analysis, TCR-TCR, TCR-HLA and TCR-CMV co-occurrence was scored with hypergeometric tests, and a repertoire-size bias correction was applied to TCR pairs. To estimate false discovery rates, a later analysis permuted the HLA or CMV assignments 20 times. In a later analysis, co-occurring TCRs were grouped using DBSCAN, and TCRdist sequence similarity was added for clustering within HLA-allele-positive subsets. Repertoires with fewer than 30,000 or more than 120,000 public chains were left out of co-occurrence clustering, as were a few repertoires with anomalous nucleotide sharing. TCRdb re-hosts the immuneACCESS table, in-frame sequences only. Its copies lack some clones; in the studies checked, an unresolved V gene accounts for under half of them, and the cause for the rest is not known. V, J and clone size were drawn from that table, and D and trimming were deduced from the DNA. Here the sample has 150,000 to 180,000 clones; approximately 79% occur a single time. The ten biggest clones cover approximately 6.3% of the sample.

CDR3 length: 13 amino acids, cysteine to phenylalanine. The entry retains the CDR3 DNA only, 39 bases that are in frame from base 1. V lost 4 bases and J lost 5 bases; the stretch between them is 12 bases long. CDR1 and CDR2 were assigned from the germline V gene as MNHNS and SASEGT. On the study overall, not on this receptor specifically: A total of 150 to 200 TCR beta chains were listed by the study as associated with cytomegalovirus. The classifier was reported to diagnose cytomegalovirus status with high specificity and sensitivity in both the original and validation cohorts. Several of the top co-occurrence clusters appeared to be linked to parvovirus B19, influenza, CMV and Epstein-Barr virus, according to a later analysis. A further reported finding was that TCR beta sequences accurately predicted the HLA-A and HLA-B alleles for most subjects in the first cohort. In a later analysis, HLA-associated TCR beta chains showed more clonal expansion and lower generation probabilities than non-associated chains that were equally common. Linkage disequilibrium might explain the correlated functional status among segregating V segments, but an unknown experimental factor could not be excluded. Most CMV-associated TCR beta chains appeared to be HLA-restricted in a later analysis, and the HLA associations seemed to be driven largely by CMV exposure. Most TCR sequences were observed very rarely across donors, whereas some public TCRs were present in many individuals. A group of highly shared sequence variants was considered likely to be a technical artifact of the sequencing pipeline. V-gene and J-gene trimming of TCR beta chains was associated with a missense DCLRE1C variant in a later genetic analysis, and the association was replicated in an independent cohort. An earlier analysis of approximately 500 of the donors showed that most TCR beta V segments appeared in productive rearrangements either about 87% or about 30% of the time, which broadly matched IMGT annotations. When HLA alleles, especially DR and DQ, strongly co-occurred, attributing TCR associations to individual alleles was difficult. In vitro tests confirmed that a few of the cytomegalovirus-associated TCR beta chains recognize cytomegalovirus antigens. Compared with the approximately 670-donor mean, donors in an Asian-associated ancestry cluster had fewer N-insertions in productive TCRs, according to a later genetic analysis. Because HLA typing was unavailable for some donors at each locus, only the typed subset was used in association tests. The presence/absence analyses assumed that sequencing depth was roughly uniform across donors, and that assumption may not be true. In a later analysis, some 18,000 TCR beta sequences were associated with specific HLA alleles at a false discovery rate of 0.05. The cohort was sequenced for TCR beta chains only, and without alpha or paired-chain data the features that could be detected were limited. For the cohort, immune exposure information was limited to CMV serostatus. About 17 rarely observed V segments, including chromosome 9 orphons, were excluded from the earlier analysis of some 590 of the donors because counts were too low. A later analysis found that TCR association rates varied across HLA loci, with DRB1 alleles showing the most associated TCRs and HLA-C alleles the fewest. According to the authors, the approach could potentially be generalized to other disease states and immunological phenotypes. Some IMGT-functional V segments, including TRBV6-2 and TRBV6-3, could not be told apart with the 87-base-pair reads, so those segments were excluded.

With respect to this clone: Its antigen specificity is not known. No clone much larger than this one lies a single base away; base qualities are absent.

In total, around 600 healthy bone marrow donors made up the cohort. Cohort members were all nominally healthy when sampled, although unrecorded immune exposures were likely present. The donor tested CMV seropositive and was one of the 289 seropositive cohort members. A peripheral blood sample was provided by each donor, and peripheral blood mononuclear cells were used for TCR beta sequencing. The Qiagen DNeasy Blood Extraction Kit was used to extract genomic DNA from the blood cell samples. The chain uses TRBV6-1 and TRBJ2-7, and the D gene may be TRBD1, 6 bases matching. This TCR was sampled from a woman between 45 and 65 years old in good health and CMV-seropositive. The sample taken for sequencing was PBMCs. The nucleotides are TGTGCCAGCAGTGTTTACAGGGTTGACGAGCAGTACTTC. Protein translation: CASSVYRVDEQYF.